This TCR beta chain was captured by sequencing in a study of blood T cell repertoires in COVID-19. Overall study context: PBMCs, B-cell-depleted T cells, or T cells were the source of the cDNA or gDNA that made up the material.

Under the authors' procedure: Researchers report that nucleated cell counts were estimated from reference gene primer amplification. Sequenced by immunoSEQ multiplex PCR; TCRdb stores in-frame clones only, minus some. The V and J calls and clone size come from that table; D and trimming were worked out from the DNA. The sample shows about 200,000 clones, around nine tenths of them seen only once. Deletions cut 3 bases from V and 4 bases from J, with 16 bases between. The CDR3 totals 17 residues. Germline loops: CDR1 MNHEY, CDR2 SMNVEV (reference sequence). The sample consisted of peripheral blood. This receptor was taken from a man aged 45-60 years with COVID-19, enrolled during active disease. J is TRBJ2-6 and V is TRBV27; TRBD1 is a possible D gene (5 bases). CDR3 amino acids: CASSLVFRGAGANVLTF. The CDR3 coding sequence is TGTGCCAGCAGTTTGGTCTTTAGGGGTGCGGGGGCCAACGTCCTGACTTTC.